These 29 T cell receptor beta chains came from one sample sequenced in a study of response to subunit inactivated influenza vaccine. A single record per CDR3 protein comes from TCRdb applying MiXCR to the RT-PCR reads. Among more than 700,000 distinct CDR3 sequences listed, around 20% were seen once. Sequenced here: PBMCs from blood, sampled roughly 5 days after vaccination. The receptors originated from a man between 45 and 60 years old who received an inactivated influenza vaccine.

The chain links TRBV2 to TRBJ1-5; D not resolved. The CDR3 is 15 residues long. V was clipped by 2 bases and J by 0 bases, with 8 bases between them. The V gene's germline CDR1 is SNHLY and CDR2 FYNNEI. DNA for the CDR3: TGTGCCAGCAGTGAATTTGGCGGTAGCAATCAGCCCCAGCATTTT. It encodes CASSEFGGSNQPQHF.

The J gene is TRBJ1-1, the V gene TRBV6-5; tentatively, D is TRBD1 (5 bases). Trimming stripped 0 bases from V and 3 bases from J, with 8 bases between. This CDR3 is 14 amino acids long. Germline V lookup: CDR1 MNHEY, CDR2 SVGAGI. The CDR3 DNA reads TGTGCCAGCAGTTACTCAGGCAGGGACACTGAAGCTTTCTTT. This translates into CASSYSGRDTEAFF.

Only a few counts were recorded for this clonotype. The V and J genes are TRBV12-3 or TRBV12-4 and TRBJ1-1; D is unresolved. The V end lost 6 bases, the J end lost 5 bases, and 16 bases lay between the germline ends. This CDR3 contains 14 residues. For the CDR3, the DNA is TGTGCCAGCAGCCCCTCCGTCACGGGGACTGAAGCTTTCTTT. It specifies CASSPSVTGTEAFF.

V is TRBV12-3 or TRBV12-4 and J is TRBJ2-1; D may be TRBD1 or TRBD2 (5 bases each). The CDR3 consists of 14 residues. Trimming removed 8 bases from V and 13 bases from J, with 24 bases in between. CDR3 nucleotide sequence: TGTGCCAGCCGCACCGGGACCAACCCCACGGGTCAGTTCTTC. Amino acids: CASRTGTNPTGQFF.

The chain employs TRBV20-1 and TRBJ2-1; D might be TRBD2 (5 bases). Trimming left V 4 bases short and J 4 bases short, with 14 bases between. Germline V gene lookup returns CDR1 DFQATT and CDR2 SNEGSKA (reference sequence). CDR3 length: 14 amino acids. The CDR3 loop reads CSAKTPSGYNEQFF. CDR3 coding DNA: TGCAGTGCTAAGACTCCCTCGGGATACAATGAGCAGTTCTTC.

This clonotype was seen a handful of times. A read error may produce the germline difference seen at one junction end. The chain joins TRBV4-3 to TRBJ2-1; D is uncertain. This CDR3 spans 13 amino acids. The germline V gene encodes CDR1 LGHNA and CDR2 YSLEER. As DNA, the CDR3 is TGCGCCAGCAGTCAAGAGACGGCGAATGAGCAGTTCTTC. Translating gives CASSQETANEQFF.

Here the CDR3 reads CASSSRDGTDTQYF. In DNA, the CDR3 is TGTGCCAGCAGCTCAAGGGACGGCACAGATACGCAGTATTTT. This rearrangement joins TRBV7-2 to TRBJ2-3; D tentatively reads TRBD1 or TRBD2 (5 bases each). V shed 4 bases and J shed 1 base, with 9 bases lying between them. Germline values: CDR1 SGHTA, CDR2 FQGNSA. The CDR3 loop spans 14 amino acids. Looking up the rest from reference TRBV7-2 and TRBJ2-3 gives the full variable domain: GAGVSQSPSNKVTEKGKDVELRCDPISGHTALYWYRQSLGQGLEFLIYFQGNSAPDKSGLPSDRFSAERTGGSVSTLTIQRTQQEDSAVYLCASSSRDGTDTQYFGPGTRLTVL.

A few counts support this clonotype. The chain has TRBV6-5 and TRBJ2-3, with TRBD2 matching 8 bases. This CDR3 contains 16 residues. Germline V lookup: CDR1 MNHEY, CDR2 SVGAGI. Trimming removed 6 bases from V and 1 base from J; junction bases left unmatched: 9. In DNA form, the CDR3 reads TGTGCCAGCAGGCCGAGCGGGGGCCTCGGCACAGATACGCAGTATTTT. As protein: CASRPSGGLGTDTQYF.

The rearrangement joins TRBV6-1 to TRBJ2-7; no definite D call. Deletions cut 8 bases from V and 5 bases from J, with 13 bases between. The CDR3 consists of 12 residues. CDR1 is MNHNS, CDR2 SASEGT, per germline. CDR3 DNA: TGTGCCAGCCAGACGTTGCTTAACGAGCAGTACTTC. This gives the protein CASQTLLNEQYF.

In this sample, this clonotype turned up many times. The gene calls are TRBV5-6 and TRBJ2-2; D is uncertain. Deletions cut 0 bases from V and 0 bases from J, with 9 bases between. The CDR3 runs to 16 residues. Germline V gene sequence: CDR1 SGHDT, CDR2 YYEEEE. DNA of the CDR3: TGTGCCAGCAGCTTGGGCGGCCAACCGAACACCGGGGAGCTGTTTTTT. It codes for CASSLGGQPNTGELFF.

The genes are TRBV4-3 and TRBJ2-3; 9 bases line up with TRBD2. V shed 3 bases and J 3 bases; nucleotides not matched to a gene: 10. From germline, CDR1 is LGHNA and CDR2 YSLEER. This CDR3 is built from 17 residues. The CDR3 is CASSHVAGEILTDTQYF. The CDR3 DNA reads as TGCGCCAGCAGCCACGTAGCGGGGGAAATCCTTACAGATACGCAGTATTTT.

This chain uses TRBV10-3 with TRBJ2-3; D remains unclear. The CDR3 runs to 14 residues. The V gene lost 4 bases and the J gene lost 0 bases, with 8 bases spanning the gap. CDR1 and CDR2 from the germline V gene are ENHRY and SYGVKD. The CDR3 protein is CAISVASSTDTQYF. For the CDR3, the DNA is TGTGCCATCAGTGTGGCCTCTAGCACAGATACGCAGTATTTT.

V usage is TRBV4-3 and J usage is TRBJ1-6, with D tentatively TRBD1 (6 bases). The CDR3 covers 17 residues. Germline V gene lookup returns CDR1 LGHNA and CDR2 YSLEER. Deletions cut 0 bases from V and 5 bases from J, with 14 bases between. In DNA form, the CDR3 reads TGCGCCAGCAGCCAAGAGCCCGGACAGACCCATAATTCACCCCTCCACTTT. As protein: CASSQEPGQTHNSPLHF.

This chain uses TRBV12-3 or TRBV12-4 with TRBJ2-1, with 10 bases that match TRBD2. Trimming cost V 6 bases and J 7 bases; bases outside gene matches: 12. The CDR3 has 16 residues. CDR3 bases: TGTGCCAGCAGCCCTAGGCTAGCGGGAGTTAAAAATGAGCAGTTCTTC. This sequence encodes CASSPRLAGVKNEQFF.

This clonotype was found a few times. The chain carries TRBV29-1 and TRBJ2-5, with 14 positions matching TRBD2. The CDR3 is made up of 18 amino acids. Germline V gene lookup returns CDR1 SQVTM and CDR2 ANQGSEA. Trimming at V came to 3 bases and at J to 5 bases, leaving 14 bases not matched to a gene. CDR3 nucleotide sequence: TGCAGCGTTGAGCCGAAGGGGACTAGCGGGAGACTTGGGGAGACCCAGTACTTC. Translated, it gives CSVEPKGTSGRLGETQYF.

J is TRBJ2-7 and V is TRBV2; no clear D. The CDR3 runs 11 residues. V was shortened by 1 base and J by 12 bases, with 10 bases between the two germline ends. Germline V gene lookup returns CDR1 SNHLY and CDR2 FYNNEI. CDR3 nucleotide sequence: TGTGCCAGCAGTGAAGGACCCCCTGGGTACTTC. As protein: CASSEGPPGYF.

This chain links TRBV29-1 with TRBJ2-3; D tentatively fits TRBD1 or TRBD2 (6 bases each). This CDR3 is 14 amino acids long. Germline V lookup: CDR1 SQVTM, CDR2 ANQGSEA. Trimming took 7 bases from V and 0 from J, leaving 14 bases between them. CDR3 region: CSGRGRTSTDTQYF. CDR3 in DNA: TGCAGCGGTAGGGGGAGGACTAGCACAGATACGCAGTATTTT.

The chain is built from TRBV12-3 or TRBV12-4 and TRBJ1-1; D might be TRBD1 (5 bases). V lost 2 bases and J lost 0, with 13 bases in between. This CDR3 is 16 amino acids long. DNA of the CDR3: TGTGCCAGCAGTTTAAAGACAGTTACGGTGAACACTGAAGCTTTCTTT. It encodes CASSLKTVTVNTEAFF.

The table lists this clonotype with a few counts. The rearrangement joins TRBV12-3 or TRBV12-4 to TRBJ2-7; tentatively, D is TRBD2 (7 bases). V lost 2 bases to trimming and J lost 3 bases, with 17 bases between them. CDR3 size: 16 residues. This chain's CDR3 is CASSLHGGAVNYEQYF. For the CDR3, the DNA is TGTGCCAGCAGTTTACATGGGGGGGCAGTGAACTACGAGCAGTACTTC.

The gene calls are TRBV15 and TRBJ1-2; 8 bases fit TRBD1. CDR3 length: 13 residues. The V gene end was trimmed by 0 bases and the J gene end by 8 bases; junction bases not matched to a gene: 2. Germline V gene data show CDR1 as LNHNV and CDR2 as YYDKDF (reference sequence). The DNA for the CDR3 is TGTGCCACCAGCAGAGAAGGACAGGGAGGCTACACCTTC. The encoded protein is CATSREGQGGYTF.

This clonotype has a handful of counts. V and J are TRBV28 and TRBJ2-1; D is uncertain. Trimming removed 6 bases from V and 5 bases from J, with 11 bases in between. Germline V lookup: CDR1 MDHEN, CDR2 SYDVKM. This CDR3 is built from 13 residues. The CDR3 nucleotides are TGTGCCAGCAGACTTCCGACGAACAATGAGCAGTTCTTC. Translated, it gives CASRLPTNNEQFF.

This clonotype was observed a handful of times. J is TRBJ2-7 and V is TRBV29-1, with D uncertain. Germline CDR1 and CDR2: SQVTM and ANQGSEA. The CDR3 spans 13 residues. Trimming took off 4 bases at V and 0 bases at J, with 10 bases between the two ends. The CDR3 is CSVGRLGSYEQYF. CDR3 bases: TGCAGCGTTGGACGGTTAGGCTCCTACGAGCAGTACTTC.

This clonotype was seen at least ten times. The V call is TRBV24-1, the J call TRBJ2-1; 7 positions agree with TRBD1. CDR1 is KGHDR and CDR2 is SFDVKD in the germline V gene. This CDR3 is built from 13 residues. J was trimmed by 9 bases and V by 3 bases; bases with no gene match: 4. The CDR3 protein is CATSDDRVSEQFF. CDR3 DNA: TGTGCCACCAGTGATGACAGGGTTAGTGAGCAGTTCTTC.

Ten or more counts support this clonotype. The DNA for the CDR3 is TGTGCCACCAGCAGAGTGAAAGATACGCAGTATTTT. Its protein product is CATSRVKDTQYF. V gene TRBV15 combines with J gene TRBJ2-3; D is ambiguous. Looked up from germline, CDR1 is LNHNV and CDR2 is YYDKDF (reference sequence). The CDR3 contains 12 residues. Trimming shortened V by 1 base and J by 5 bases, and 4 bases separated the two germline ends.

In its sample, this clonotype was seen a few times. The chain uses TRBV5-1 and TRBJ1-1; 9 nucleotides align to TRBD1. V shed 3 bases, J shed 5 bases, and the junction held 8 bases outside the gene matches. The length of the CDR3 is 15 residues. Germline V gene data show CDR1 as SGHRS and CDR2 as YFSETQ. The CDR3: CASSSGTGSLTEAFF. The CDR3 nucleotides read TGCGCCAGCAGCTCCGGGACAGGGTCGTTAACTGAAGCTTTCTTT.

This clonotype has a handful of counts. The chain uses TRBV29-1 and TRBJ2-4; D is uncertain. Germline V gives CDR1 SQVTM, CDR2 ANQGSEA. The CDR3 is made up of 13 amino acids. Trimming removed 7 bases from V and 2 bases from J, with 12 bases in between. Here the CDR3 DNA reads TGCAGCGGGGGTGATGGGCCCAAAAACATTCAGTACTTC. Amino acid sequence: CSGGDGPKNIQYF. Using reference TRBV29-1 and TRBJ2-4 for the parts outside the CDR3, the full variable domain is SAVISQKPSRDICQRGTSLTIQCQVDSQVTMMFWYRQQPGQSLTLIATANQGSEATYESGFVIDKFPISRPNLTFSTLTVSNMSPEDSSIYLCSGGDGPKNIQYFGAGTRLSVL.

The chain carries TRBV7-9 and TRBJ2-1; D not resolved. CDR3 length: 11 amino acids. Germline assignment: CDR1 SEHNR and CDR2 FQNEAQ (reference sequence). Trimming removed 6 bases from V and 8 bases from J, with 8 bases in between. CDR3 coding DNA: TGTGCCAGCAGGGCGGCCCATGAGCAGTTCTTC. Protein product: CASRAAHEQFF. Filled out from reference TRBV7-9 and TRBJ2-1, the complete variable domain reads DTGVSQNPRHKITKRGQNVTFRCDPISEHNRLYWYRQTLGQGPEFLTYFQNEAQLEKSRLLSDRFSAERPKGSFSTLEIQRTEQGDSAMYLCASRAAHEQFFGPGTRLTVL.

A few counts support this clonotype. The chain employs TRBV28 and TRBJ1-5; 10 bases are shared with TRBD1. Germline assignment: CDR1 MDHEN and CDR2 SYDVKM. The CDR3 extends over 18 amino acids. Unmatched junction bases numbered 13, after V lost 1 base and J lost 7 bases. The CDR3 bases are TGTGCCAGCAGTTTATCGGTCGGACTCGGGACAGGGGACCAGCCCCAGCATTTT. Protein: CASSLSVGLGTGDQPQHF.

A few counts support this clonotype. The chain combines TRBV20-1 with TRBJ2-2, with TRBD2 matching 8 bases. The CDR3 is 16 amino acids. Trimming cost V 0 bases and J 6 bases; bases outside gene matches: 9. Germline CDR1 and CDR2: DFQATT and SNEGSKA (reference sequence). The CDR3 bases are TGCAGTGCTAGAGACCCTCTCGGGACTAGTCCCGGGGAGCTGTTTTTT. Residues: CSARDPLGTSPGELFF.